This T cell receptor (beta chain) was sequenced during a study of blood T cell repertoires in COVID-19 (dated by TCRdb to about 2020). A note on the overall study: The collaborator samples originated in the United States, Italy and Spain and spanned the acute and convalescent phases of COVID-19. The material from the prospective study consisted of cDNA or gDNA derived from T cells, B-cell-depleted T cells, or PBMCs. Subjects who had been exposed to COVID-19, were actively infected with it, or had recovered from it provided the deeply sampled blood TCRbeta repertoires that made up the dataset. The repertoires were made available in a free public database intended to serve as a resource for research on the immune response to SARS-CoV-2. The samples were drawn from two sources: the first 160 participants of the ongoing ImmuneRACE study, and 1,200 or so subjects contributed by 6 global collaborators. Sample metadata almost always included a de-identified subject ID, COVID-19 status, age in years and sex. Where HLA class I and class II types were available, the types were taken from metadata supplied by the sample provider, not from assay-based typing.

Enrolling through a virtual design, the prospective study's participants ranged in age from roughly 18 to 95 years and lived across roughly 24 United States geographic areas. In the prospective study, participants were assigned to cohorts based on the clinical history participants reported in a screening survey and a study questionnaire. Exposed participants had been in contact with someone with a PCR-confirmed or clinician-diagnosed COVID-19 case within 2 weeks of study entry. Mobile phlebotomists in the prospective study collected whole blood, serum and a nasopharyngeal or oropharyngeal swab from every participant. Additional blood draws and questionnaires over an approximately two-month period could optionally be provided by prospective study participants. Prospective study blood samples were shipped either frozen or at room temperature before DNA extraction. Here V drops 6 bases and J drops 7 bases, and the junction holds 5 bases not matched to any gene. Including cysteine and phenylalanine, the CDR3 has 14 amino acids. Only the CDR3 DNA is retained, 42 bases long and in frame from the first base. CDR1 and CDR2, per the germline V gene, are MDHEN and SYDVKM.

Only one count was recorded for this clone. What this receptor recognizes is not known. Qualities for individual bases were not recorded, and no much larger clone is one base off. The immunoSEQ Assay, a bias-controlled multiplex PCR, was used to amplify TCRbeta CDR3 regions from genomic DNA. In the authors' own workflow: Within the assay, amplification of reference gene primers was used to estimate how many nucleated cells each sample contained. Sequence reads were collapsed and filtered to measure the absolute abundance of every unique TCRbeta CDR3 rearrangement. For each sample, productive Simpson clonality was calculated by taking the square root of Simpson's diversity index across productive rearrangements. TCRdb re-hosts the immuneACCESS table, in-frame sequences only. Its copies lack some clones; in the studies checked, an unresolved V gene accounts for under half of them, and the cause for the rest is not known. The V and J calls and clone size come from that table; D and trimming were worked out from the DNA. Present in this sample are around 240,000 clones, 85% to 90% of which were seen just once. The ten largest clones add up to around 1% of the sample.

The investigation overall reported the following: The quantity of clinical and demographic metadata differed by source and by participant and was supplied without curation.

The sequencing sample was made of PBMCs or T cells enriched from blood (not recorded which). The V gene is TRBV28 and the J gene is TRBJ1-6, and TRBD1 matches 8 of the central bases. The TCR comes from a man aged 50 or older who had been exposed to COVID-19. CDR3 loop: CASSRGQVNSPLHF. The nucleotide sequence reads as follows: TGTGCCAGCAGCCGGGGACAGGTGAATTCACCCCTCCACTTT.